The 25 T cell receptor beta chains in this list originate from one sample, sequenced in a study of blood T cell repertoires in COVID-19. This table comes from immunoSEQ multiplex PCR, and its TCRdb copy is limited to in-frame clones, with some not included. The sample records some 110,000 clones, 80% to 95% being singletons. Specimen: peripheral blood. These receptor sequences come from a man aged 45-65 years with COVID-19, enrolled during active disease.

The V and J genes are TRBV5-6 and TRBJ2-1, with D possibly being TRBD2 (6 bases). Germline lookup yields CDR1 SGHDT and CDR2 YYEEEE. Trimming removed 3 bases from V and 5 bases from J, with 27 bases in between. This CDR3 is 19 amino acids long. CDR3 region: CASSWDLATVPLVNNEQFF. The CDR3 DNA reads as TGTGCCAGCAGCTGGGACCTAGCGACTGTCCCCCTAGTCAACAATGAGCAGTTCTTC.

The CDR3 sequence: CASSEGLAGVGYEQYV. Written as DNA, the CDR3 is TGTGCCAGCAGCGAGGGACTAGCGGGAGTAGGGTACGAGCAGTACGTC. The chain joins TRBV5-5 to TRBJ2-7; 14 nucleotides line up with TRBD2. Germline V lookup: CDR1 SGHKS, CDR2 YYEKEE (reference sequence). The V gene end was trimmed by 4 bases and the J gene end by 4 bases; junction bases not matched to a gene: 7. This CDR3 comprises 16 residues.

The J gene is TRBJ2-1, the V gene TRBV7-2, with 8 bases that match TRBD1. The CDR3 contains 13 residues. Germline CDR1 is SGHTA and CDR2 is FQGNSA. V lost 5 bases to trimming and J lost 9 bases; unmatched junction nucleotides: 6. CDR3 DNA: TGTGCCAGCAGCAAACAGGGGGTGGGTGAGCAGTTCTTC. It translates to CASSKQGVGEQFF.

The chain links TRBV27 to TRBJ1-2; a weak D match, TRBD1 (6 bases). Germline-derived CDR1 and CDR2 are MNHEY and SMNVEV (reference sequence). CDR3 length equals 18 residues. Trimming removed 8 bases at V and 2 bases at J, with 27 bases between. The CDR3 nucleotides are TGTGCCAGCTCATCGTTCGGCGCCACAGGGCTTAGCAACTATGGCTACACCTTC. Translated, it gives CASSSFGATGLSNYGYTF.

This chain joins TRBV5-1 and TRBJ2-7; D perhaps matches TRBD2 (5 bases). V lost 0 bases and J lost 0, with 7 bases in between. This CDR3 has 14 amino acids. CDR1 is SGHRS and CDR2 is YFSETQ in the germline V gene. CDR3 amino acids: CASSLGSVSYEQYF. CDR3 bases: TGCGCCAGCAGCTTGGGTAGCGTCTCCTACGAGCAGTACTTC.

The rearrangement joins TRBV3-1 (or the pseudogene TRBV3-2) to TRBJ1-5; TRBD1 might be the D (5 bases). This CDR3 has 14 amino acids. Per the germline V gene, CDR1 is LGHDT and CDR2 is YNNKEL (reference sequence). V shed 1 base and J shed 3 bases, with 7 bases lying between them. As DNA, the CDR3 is TGTGCCAGCAGCCAAGGACAGTCCAATCAGCCCCAGCATTTT. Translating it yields CASSQGQSNQPQHF.

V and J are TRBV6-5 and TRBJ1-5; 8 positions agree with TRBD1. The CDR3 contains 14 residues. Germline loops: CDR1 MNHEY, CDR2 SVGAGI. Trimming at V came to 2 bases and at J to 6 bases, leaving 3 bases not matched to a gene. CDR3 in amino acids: CASSYTGGGQPQHF. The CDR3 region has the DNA TGTGCCAGCAGTTACACAGGGGGGGGTCAGCCCCAGCATTTT.

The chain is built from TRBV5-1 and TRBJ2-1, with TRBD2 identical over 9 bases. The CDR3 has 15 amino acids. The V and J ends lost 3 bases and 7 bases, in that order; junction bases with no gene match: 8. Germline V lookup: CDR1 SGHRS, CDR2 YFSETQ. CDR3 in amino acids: CASSSGASGINEQFF. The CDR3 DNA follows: TGCGCCAGCAGCTCGGGGGCTAGCGGGATAAATGAGCAGTTCTTC.

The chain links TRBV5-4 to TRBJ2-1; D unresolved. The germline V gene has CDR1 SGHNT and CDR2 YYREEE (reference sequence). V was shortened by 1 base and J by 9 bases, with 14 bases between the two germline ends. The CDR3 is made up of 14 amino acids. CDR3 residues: CASSLNRFSSEQFF. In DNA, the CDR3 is TGTGCCAGCAGCTTGAATCGGTTTTCGAGTGAGCAGTTCTTC.

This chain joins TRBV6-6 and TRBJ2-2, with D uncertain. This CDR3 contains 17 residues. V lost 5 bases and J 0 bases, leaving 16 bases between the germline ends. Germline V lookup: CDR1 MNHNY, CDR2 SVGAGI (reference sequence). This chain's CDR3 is CASSLRRLAANTGELFF. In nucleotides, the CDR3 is TGTGCCAGCAGTCTTCGCCGATTAGCCGCGAACACCGGGGAGCTGTTTTTT.

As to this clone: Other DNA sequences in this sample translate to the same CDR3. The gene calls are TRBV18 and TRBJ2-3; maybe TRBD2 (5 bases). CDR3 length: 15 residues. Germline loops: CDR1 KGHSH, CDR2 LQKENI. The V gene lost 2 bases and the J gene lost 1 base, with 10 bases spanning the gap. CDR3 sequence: CASSPTSGRTDTQYF. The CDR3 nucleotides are TGTGCCAGCTCACCAACCAGCGGACGCACAGATACGCAGTATTTT.

This CDR3 reads CASTRGTGGGETQYF. The CDR3 DNA reads as TGTGCCAGCACACGGGGGACAGGGGGTGGGGAGACCCAGTACTTC. The chain has TRBV2 and TRBJ2-5; TRBD1 aligns across 11 bases. From germline, CDR1 is SNHLY and CDR2 FYNNEI. The CDR3 length is 15 residues. V trimming: 7 bases; J trimming: 5 bases; junction bases outside the gene matches: 9.

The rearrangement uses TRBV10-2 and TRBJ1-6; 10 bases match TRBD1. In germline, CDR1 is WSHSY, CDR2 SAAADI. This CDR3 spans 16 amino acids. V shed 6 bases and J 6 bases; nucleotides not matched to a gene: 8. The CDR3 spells CASRGQGVGGNSPLHF. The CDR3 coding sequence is TGCGCCAGCAGAGGACAGGGGGTAGGGGGTAATTCACCCCTCCACTTT.

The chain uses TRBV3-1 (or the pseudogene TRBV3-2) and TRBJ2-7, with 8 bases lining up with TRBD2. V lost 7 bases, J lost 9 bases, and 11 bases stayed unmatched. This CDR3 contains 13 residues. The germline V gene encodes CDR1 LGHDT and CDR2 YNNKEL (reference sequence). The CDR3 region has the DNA TGTGCCAGCACCCCAGGGTCGGGAGGGGTGCAGTACGTC. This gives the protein CASTPGSGGVQYV.

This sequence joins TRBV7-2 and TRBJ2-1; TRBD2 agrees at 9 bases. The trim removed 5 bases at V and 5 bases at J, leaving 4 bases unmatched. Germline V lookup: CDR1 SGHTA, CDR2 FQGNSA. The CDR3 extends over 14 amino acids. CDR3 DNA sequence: TGTGCCAGCAGCCACGGACTAGCGAACAATGAGCAGTTCTTC. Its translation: CASSHGLANNEQFF.

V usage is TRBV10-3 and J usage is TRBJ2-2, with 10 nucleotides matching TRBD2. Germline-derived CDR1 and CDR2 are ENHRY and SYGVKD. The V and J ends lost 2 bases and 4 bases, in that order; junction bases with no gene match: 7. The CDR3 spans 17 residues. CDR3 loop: CAISEPDLAGVTGELFF. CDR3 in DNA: TGTGCCATCAGTGAGCCCGACCTAGCGGGGGTCACCGGGGAGCTGTTTTTT.

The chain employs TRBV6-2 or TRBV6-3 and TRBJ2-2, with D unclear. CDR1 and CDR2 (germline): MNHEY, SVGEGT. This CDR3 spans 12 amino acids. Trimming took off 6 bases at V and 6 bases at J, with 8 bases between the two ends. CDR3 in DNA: TGTGCCAGCAGCCCCCAGGCCGGGGAGCTGTTTTTT. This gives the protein CASSPQAGELFF.

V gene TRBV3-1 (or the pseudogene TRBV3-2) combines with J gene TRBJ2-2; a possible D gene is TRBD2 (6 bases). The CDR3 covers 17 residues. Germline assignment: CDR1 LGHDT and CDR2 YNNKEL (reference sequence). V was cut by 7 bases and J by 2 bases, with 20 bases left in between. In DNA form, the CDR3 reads TGTGCCAGCAAGTCATGGGCTAGCGAAATCAACACCGGGGAGCTGTTTTTT. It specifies CASKSWASEINTGELFF.

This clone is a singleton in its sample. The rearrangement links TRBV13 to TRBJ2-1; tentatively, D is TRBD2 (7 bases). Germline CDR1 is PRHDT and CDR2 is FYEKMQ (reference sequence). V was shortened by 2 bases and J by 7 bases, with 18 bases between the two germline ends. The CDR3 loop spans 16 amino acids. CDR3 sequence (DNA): TGTGCCAGCAGCTTAAAGGGGGAGGGCCGAGGGAATGAGCAGTTCTTC. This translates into CASSLKGEGRGNEQFF.

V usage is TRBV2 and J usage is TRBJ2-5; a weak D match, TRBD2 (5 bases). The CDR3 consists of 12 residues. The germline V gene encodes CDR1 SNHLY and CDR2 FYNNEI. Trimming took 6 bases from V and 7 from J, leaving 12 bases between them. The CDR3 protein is CASRIGEGTQYF. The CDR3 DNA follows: TGTGCCAGCAGAATAGGAGAGGGGACCCAGTACTTC.

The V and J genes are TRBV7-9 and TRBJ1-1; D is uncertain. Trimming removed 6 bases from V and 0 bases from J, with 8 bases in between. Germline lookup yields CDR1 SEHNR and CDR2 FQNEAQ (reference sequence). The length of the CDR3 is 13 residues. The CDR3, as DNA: TGTGCCAGCAGGGGCCAGTTGAACACTGAAGCTTTCTTT. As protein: CASRGQLNTEAFF.

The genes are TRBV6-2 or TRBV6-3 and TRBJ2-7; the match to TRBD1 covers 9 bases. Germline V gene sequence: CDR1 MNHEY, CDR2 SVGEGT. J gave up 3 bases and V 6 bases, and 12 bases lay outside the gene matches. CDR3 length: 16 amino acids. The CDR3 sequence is CASSPVPGQGNYEQYF. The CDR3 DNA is TGTGCCAGCAGCCCCGTCCCGGGACAGGGAAACTACGAGCAGTACTTC.

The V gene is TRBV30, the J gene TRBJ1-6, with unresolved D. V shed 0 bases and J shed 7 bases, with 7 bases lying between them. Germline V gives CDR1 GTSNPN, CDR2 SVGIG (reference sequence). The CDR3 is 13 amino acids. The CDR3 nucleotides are TGTGCCTGGAGTGTACCAGGAAATTCACCCCTCCACTTT. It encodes CAWSVPGNSPLHF.

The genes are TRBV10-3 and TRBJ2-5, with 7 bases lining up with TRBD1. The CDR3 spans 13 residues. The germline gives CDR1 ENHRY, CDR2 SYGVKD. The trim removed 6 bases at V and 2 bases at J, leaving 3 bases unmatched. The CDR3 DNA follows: TGTGCCATCAGGGGGACAGAGCAAGAGACCCAGTACTTC. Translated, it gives CAIRGTEQETQYF.

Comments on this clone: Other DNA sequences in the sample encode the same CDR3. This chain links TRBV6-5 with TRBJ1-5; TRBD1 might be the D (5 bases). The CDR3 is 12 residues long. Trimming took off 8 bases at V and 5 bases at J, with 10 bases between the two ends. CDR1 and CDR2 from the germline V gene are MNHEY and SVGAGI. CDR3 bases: TGTGCCAGCCGGCAAGGGGATCAGCCCCAGCATTTT. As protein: CASRQGDQPQHF.